Below are 4 T cell receptor beta chains sequenced from a single sample in a study of shared clonotypes between healthy human individuals. Here immunoSEQ multiplex PCR was the method, and the copy in TCRdb shows in-frame clones only, minus some. The data contain about 2.4 million clones, over 85% of them singletons. The sample consisted of naive CD4+ T cells from PBMCs. The subset denotes: CD45RA+ positively selected. The receptors were sampled from a man aged 18 to 29 in good health. Some clones in this sample may be carry-over from other donors' samples.

Here the CDR3 DNA reads TGTGCCAGCGCTGGAGGAATTAATGAAAAACTGTTTTTT. This encodes CASAGGINEKLFF. J is TRBJ1-4 and V is TRBV9; no reliable D call. The CDR3 loop spans 13 amino acids. Germline V CDR1 and CDR2: SGDLS, YYNGEE. The V gene lost 7 bases and the J gene lost 4 bases, with 11 bases spanning the gap. Supplemented by reference TRBV9 and TRBJ1-4, the full variable domain reads DSGVTQTPKHLITATGQRVTLRCSPRSGDLSVYWYQQSLDQGLQFLIQYYNGEERAKGNILERFSAQQFPDLHSELNLSSLELGDSALYFCASAGGINEKLFFGSGTQLSVL.

This chain connects TRBV28 to TRBJ2-7; 7 positions agree with TRBD1. CDR3 size: 15 residues. Germline V gene lookup returns CDR1 MDHEN and CDR2 SYDVKM. V shed 4 bases, J shed 3 bases, and the junction held 9 bases outside the gene matches. CDR3 bases: TGTGCCAGCAGTTCACCTCAGGCAGGGGGCTACGAGCAGTACTTC. Translation gives CASSSPQAGGYEQYF.

On this clone: The same CDR3 is also encoded by other DNA sequences in this sample. V usage is TRBV18 and J usage is TRBJ2-7; TRBD2 aligns across 16 bases. The CDR3 loop spans 17 amino acids. Germline lookup yields CDR1 KGHSH and CDR2 LQKENI. J gave up 4 bases and V 0 bases, and 3 bases lay outside the gene matches. The CDR3 sequence is CASSPPGLAGGLYEQYF. CDR3 DNA: TGTGCCAGCTCACCACCGGGACTAGCGGGAGGGCTGTACGAGCAGTACTTC.

The V gene is TRBV7-2, the J gene TRBJ2-2; perhaps D is TRBD1 or TRBD2 (5 bases each). The CDR3 is made up of 16 amino acids. CDR1 is SGHTA and CDR2 is FQGNSA in the germline V gene. V gave up 5 bases and J gave up 1 base, with 14 bases separating them. In DNA form, the CDR3 reads TGTGCCAGCAGCGAAACGGCAGGGAGGAACACCGGGGAGCTGTTTTTT. This codes for CASSETAGRNTGELFF.